This is a list of T cell receptor beta chains from one sample in a study of brain T cells in children with intractable seizures. Produced via immunoSEQ multiplex PCR; TCRdb's table is partial and in-frame only. The sample carries 80,000 or so clones, under 95% recorded once. Sequenced here: peripheral blood, sampled at surgery. All receptors derive from a girl aged 2-10 years with Rasmussen encephalitis and intractable seizures. Both conserved end residues are part of each CDR3. D genes are given only for firm matches. Only part of the rows carry a size: once, few, many, or a class if the clone is expanded.

V: TRBV10-3
size: few
D: NA
J: TRBJ1-1
DNA: TGTGCCATCAGTGAGTCCGGATGGGGTTCGGAAGCTTTCTTT
CDR3: CAISESGWGSEAFF

V: TRBV3-1/TRBV3-2
size: NA
D: TRBD1
J: TRBJ1-4
DNA: TGTGCCAGCAGCCCCAATGAGGCGGGGACAGGGATGAGTGAAAAACTGTTTTTT
CDR3: CASSPNEAGTGMSEKLFF

V: TRBV24-1
size: NA
D: NA
J: TRBJ2-2
DNA: TGTGCCACCAGAAAAGGGGGGGTCGACACCGGGGAGCTGTTTTTT
CDR3: CATRKGGVDTGELFF

V: TRBV5-4
size: NA
D: NA
J: TRBJ2-7
DNA: TGTGCCAGCAGCTTCCGGCGGGGTGACAACTACGAGCAGTACTTC
CDR3: CASSFRRGDNYEQYF

V: TRBV2
size: NA
D: NA
J: TRBJ2-2
DNA: TGTGCCAGCAGGGGGGCTAGCGGATTCGCGAACACCGGGGAGCTGTTTTTT
CDR3: CASRGASGFANTGELFF

V: TRBV3-1/TRBV3-2
size: NA
D: NA
J: TRBJ1-1
DNA: TGTGCCAGCAGCCAAGAATACAGGGCTGATGAAGCTTTCTTT
CDR3: CASSQEYRADEAFF

V: TRBV13
size: NA
D: TRBD1
J: TRBJ1-2
DNA: TGTGCCAGCACATCCGGCAGGGGGATGTATGGCTACACCTTC
CDR3: CASTSGRGMYGYTF

V: TRBV29-1
size: NA
D: NA
J: TRBJ2-7
DNA: TGCAGCGTTCGGGCAGTCTCCTACGAGCAGTACTTC
CDR3: CSVRAVSYEQYF

V: TRBV4-2
size: few
D: TRBD1
J: TRBJ1-5
DNA: TGTGCCAGCAGCCAAGAATCCCAGGGGGCAAGTCAGCCCCAGCATTTT
CDR3: CASSQESQGASQPQHF

V: TRBV6-1
size: NA
D: NA
J: TRBJ1-5
DNA: TGTGCCAGCAGTGATGGCCACAGTGCATCGAGCAATCAGCCCCAGCATTTT
CDR3: CASSDGHSASSNQPQHF

V: TRBV3-1/TRBV3-2
size: NA
D: TRBD2
J: TRBJ2-1
DNA: TGTGCCAGCAGCCAGGGATTTTATAGCGGGGAGCAGTTCTTC
CDR3: CASSQGFYSGEQFF

V: TRBV29-1
size: NA
D: TRBD2
J: TRBJ2-2
DNA: TGCAGCGCCGCGCAGGTAGCGGGGAACACCGGGGAGCTGTTTTTT
CDR3: CSAAQVAGNTGELFF

V: TRBV27
size: NA
D: NA
J: TRBJ2-3
DNA: TGTGCCAGCAGTTCCACAGATACGCAGTATTTT
CDR3: CASSSTDTQYF

V: TRBV6-5
size: NA
D: TRBD1
J: TRBJ1-1
DNA: TGTGCCAGCAGCGCAGGGGGCTCGTACACTGAAGCTTTCTTT
CDR3: CASSAGGSYTEAFF

V: TRBV27
size: NA
D: TRBD1
J: TRBJ1-5
DNA: TGTGCCAGCCCGTCCCTCTCCGGGACAGCAAATCAGCCCCAGCATTTT
CDR3: CASPSLSGTANQPQHF

V: TRBV28
size: NA
D: NA
J: TRBJ1-5
DNA: TGTGCCAGCAGTCCTATCCAGGGATTCTATGGTCAGCCCCAGCATTTT
CDR3: CASSPIQGFYGQPQHF

V: TRBV5-6
size: NA
D: NA
J: TRBJ2-3
DNA: TGTGCCAGCAGCCTAAGGACGGATCGCACCACAGATACGCAGTATTTT
CDR3: CASSLRTDRTTDTQYF

V: TRBV7-9
size: NA
D: TRBD1
J: TRBJ1-4
DNA: TGTGCCAGCAGCGCTAAAGACAGGGCAACTAATGAAAAACTGTTTTTT
CDR3: CASSAKDRATNEKLFF

V: TRBV29-1
size: NA
D: NA
J: TRBJ1-5
DNA: TGCAGCGTCGCTGACAGTGTATCGGTTCAGCCCCAGCATTTT
CDR3: CSVADSVSVQPQHF

V: TRBV2
size: NA
D: TRBD2
J: TRBJ2-1
DNA: TGTGCCAGCAGAGATAGCGGGAACTCCTACAATGAGCAGTTCTTC
CDR3: CASRDSGNSYNEQFF

V: TRBV30
size: NA
D: NA
J: TRBJ1-3
DNA: TGTGCCTGGAGCTTATCGGGTGGAAACACCATATATTTT
CDR3: CAWSLSGGNTIYF

V: TRBV19
size: NA
D: TRBD1
J: TRBJ1-5
DNA: TGTGCCAGTAGTATAACCGGGACAGGGGGCCCGCCCCAGCATTTT
CDR3: CASSITGTGGPPQHF

V: TRBV6-2/TRBV6-3
size: NA
D: TRBD1
J: TRBJ1-1
DNA: TGTGCCAGCAGTTACTCGACTCAGGGGGGGAACACTGAAGCTTTCTTT
CDR3: CASSYSTQGGNTEAFF

V: TRBV7-2
size: NA
D: NA
J: TRBJ1-5
DNA: TGTGCCAGCAGCTTAGTCGGGTCAGGGGTGGGTCAGCCCCAGCATTTT
CDR3: CASSLVGSGVGQPQHF

V: TRBV7-2
size: few
D: NA
J: TRBJ1-5
DNA: TGTGCCAGCAGCCCAGATGGTTTTTGGCCCCAGCATTTT
CDR3: CASSPDGFWPQHF

V: TRBV5-6
size: NA
D: NA
J: TRBJ2-7
DNA: TGTGCCAGCAGCTCCTTGGATATCGGCTCCTACGAGCAGTACTTC
CDR3: CASSSLDIGSYEQYF

V: TRBV30
size: NA
D: TRBD2
J: TRBJ2-1
DNA: TGTGCCTGGAGCCTCTCCCCCGGGACTAGGGATGAGCAGTTCTTC
CDR3: CAWSLSPGTRDEQFF